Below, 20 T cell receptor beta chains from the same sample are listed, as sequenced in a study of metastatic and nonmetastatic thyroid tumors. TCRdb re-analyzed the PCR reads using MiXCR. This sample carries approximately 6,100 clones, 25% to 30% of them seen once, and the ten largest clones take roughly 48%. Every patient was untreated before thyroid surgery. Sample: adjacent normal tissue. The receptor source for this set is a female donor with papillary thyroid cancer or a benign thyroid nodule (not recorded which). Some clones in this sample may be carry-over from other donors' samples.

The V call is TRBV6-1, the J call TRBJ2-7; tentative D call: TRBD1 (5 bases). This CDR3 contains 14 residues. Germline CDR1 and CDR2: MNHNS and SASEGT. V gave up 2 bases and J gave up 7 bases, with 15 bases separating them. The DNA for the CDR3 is TGTGCCAGCAGTGAATCCCCAGAGCCAGGGGAGCAGTACTTC. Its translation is CASSESPEPGEQYF.

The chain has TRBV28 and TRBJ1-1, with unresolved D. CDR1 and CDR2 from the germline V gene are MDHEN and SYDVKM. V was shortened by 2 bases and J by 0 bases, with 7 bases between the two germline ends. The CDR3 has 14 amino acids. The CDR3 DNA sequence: TGTGCCAGCAGTTTACTCGAAGTGAACACTGAAGCTTTCTTT. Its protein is CASSLLEVNTEAFF.

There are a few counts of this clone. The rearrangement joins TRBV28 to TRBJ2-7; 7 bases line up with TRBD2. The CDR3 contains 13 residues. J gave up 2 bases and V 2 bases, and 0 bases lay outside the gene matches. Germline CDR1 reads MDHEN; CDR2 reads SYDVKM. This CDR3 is CASSLGTTYEQYF. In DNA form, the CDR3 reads TGTGCCAGCAGTTTAGGGACTACCTACGAGCAGTACTTC. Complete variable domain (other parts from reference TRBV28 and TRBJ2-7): DVKVTQSSRYLVKRTGEKVFLECVQDMDHENMFWYRQDPGLGLRLIYFSYDVKMKEKGDIPEGYSVSREKKERFSLILESASTNQTSMYLCASSLGTTYEQYFGPGTRLTVT.

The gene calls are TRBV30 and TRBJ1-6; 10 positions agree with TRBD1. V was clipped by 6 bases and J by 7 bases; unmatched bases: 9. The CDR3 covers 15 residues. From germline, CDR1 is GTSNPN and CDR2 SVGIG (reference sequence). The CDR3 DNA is TGTGCCTGTCCCGTGAGGGGACAGGGGAATTCACCCCTCCACTTT. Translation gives CACPVRGQGNSPLHF.

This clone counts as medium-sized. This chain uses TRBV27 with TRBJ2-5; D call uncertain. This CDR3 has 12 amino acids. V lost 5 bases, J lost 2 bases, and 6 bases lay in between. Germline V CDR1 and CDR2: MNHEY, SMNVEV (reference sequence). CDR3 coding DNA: TGTGCCAGCAGTAATCTGCAAGAGACCCAGTACTTC. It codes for CASSNLQETQYF.

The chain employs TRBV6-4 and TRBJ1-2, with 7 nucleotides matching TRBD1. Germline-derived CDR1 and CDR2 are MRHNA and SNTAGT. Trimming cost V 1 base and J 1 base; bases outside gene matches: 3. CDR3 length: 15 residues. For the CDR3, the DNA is TGTGCCAGCAGTGACTACAGGGGACTTAACTATGGCTACACCTTC. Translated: CASSDYRGLNYGYTF.

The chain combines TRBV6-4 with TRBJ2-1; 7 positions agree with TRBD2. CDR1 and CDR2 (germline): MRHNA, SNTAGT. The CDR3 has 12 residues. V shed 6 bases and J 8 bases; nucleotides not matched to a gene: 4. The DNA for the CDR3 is TGTGCCAGCAGCCCTCGGGGGGATGAGCAGTTCTTC. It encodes CASSPRGDEQFF.

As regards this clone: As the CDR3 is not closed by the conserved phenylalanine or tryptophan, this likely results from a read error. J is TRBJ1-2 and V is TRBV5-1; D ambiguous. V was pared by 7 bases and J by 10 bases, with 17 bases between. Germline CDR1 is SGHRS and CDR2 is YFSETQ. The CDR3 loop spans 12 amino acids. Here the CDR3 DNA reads TGCGCCAGCGGCTCGGTCATCGGGTCCTACACCATC. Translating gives CASGSVIGSYTI.

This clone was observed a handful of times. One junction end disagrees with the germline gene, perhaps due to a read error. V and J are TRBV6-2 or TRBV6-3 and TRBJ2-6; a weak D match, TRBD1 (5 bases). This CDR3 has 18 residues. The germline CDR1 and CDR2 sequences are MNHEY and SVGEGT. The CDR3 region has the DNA TGTGCCAGCATCCAAGGGCAGGGCCGATCCTCTGGGTCCAACGTCCTGACTTTC. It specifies CASIQGQGRSSGSNVLTF.

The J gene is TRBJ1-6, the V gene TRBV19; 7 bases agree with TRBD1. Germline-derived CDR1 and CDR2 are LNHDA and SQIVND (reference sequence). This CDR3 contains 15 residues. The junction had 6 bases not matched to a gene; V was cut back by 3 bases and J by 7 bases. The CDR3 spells CASSMTWDSNSPLHF. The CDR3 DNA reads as TGTGCCAGTAGTATGACCTGGGACAGCAATTCACCCCTCCACTTT. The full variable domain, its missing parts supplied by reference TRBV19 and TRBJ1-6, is DGGITQSPKYLFRKEGQNVTLSCEQNLNHDAMYWYRQDPGQGLRLIYYSQIVNDFQKGDIAEGYSVSREKKESFPLTVTSAQKNPTAFYLCASSMTWDSNSPLHFGNGTRLTVT.

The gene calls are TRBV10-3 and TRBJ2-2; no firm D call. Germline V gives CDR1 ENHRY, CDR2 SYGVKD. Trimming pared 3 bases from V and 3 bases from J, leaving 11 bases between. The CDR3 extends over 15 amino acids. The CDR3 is CAISEGSQYTGELFF. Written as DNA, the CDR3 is TGTGCCATCAGTGAAGGCAGTCAGTACACCGGGGAGCTGTTTTTT.

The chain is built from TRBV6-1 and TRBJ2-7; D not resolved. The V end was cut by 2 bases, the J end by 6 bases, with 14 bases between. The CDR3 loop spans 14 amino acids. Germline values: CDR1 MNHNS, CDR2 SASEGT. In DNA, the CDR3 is TGTGCCAGCAGTGAAATTAGTACCTCTACCGAGCAGTACTTC. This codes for CASSEISTSTEQYF.

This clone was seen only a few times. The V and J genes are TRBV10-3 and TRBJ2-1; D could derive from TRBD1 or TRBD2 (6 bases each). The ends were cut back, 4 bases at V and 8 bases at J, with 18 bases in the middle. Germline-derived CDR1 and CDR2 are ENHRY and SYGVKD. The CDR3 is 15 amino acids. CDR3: CAISGGALGSYEQFF. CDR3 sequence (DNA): TGTGCCATCAGTGGGGGGGCCCTGGGGTCTTATGAGCAGTTCTTC.

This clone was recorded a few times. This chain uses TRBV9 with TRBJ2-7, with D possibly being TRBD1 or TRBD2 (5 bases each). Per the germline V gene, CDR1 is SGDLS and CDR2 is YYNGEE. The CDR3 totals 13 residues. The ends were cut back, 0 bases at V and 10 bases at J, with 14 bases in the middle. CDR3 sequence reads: CASSVGDGVLQYF. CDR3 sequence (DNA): TGTGCCAGCAGCGTAGGGGACGGCGTTTTACAGTACTTC.

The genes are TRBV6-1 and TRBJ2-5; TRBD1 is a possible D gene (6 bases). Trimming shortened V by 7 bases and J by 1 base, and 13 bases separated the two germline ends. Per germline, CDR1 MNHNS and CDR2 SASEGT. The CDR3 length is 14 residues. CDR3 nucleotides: TGTGCCAGCAATCCCACAGGGTCCCAAGAGACCCAGTACTTC. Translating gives CASNPTGSQETQYF.

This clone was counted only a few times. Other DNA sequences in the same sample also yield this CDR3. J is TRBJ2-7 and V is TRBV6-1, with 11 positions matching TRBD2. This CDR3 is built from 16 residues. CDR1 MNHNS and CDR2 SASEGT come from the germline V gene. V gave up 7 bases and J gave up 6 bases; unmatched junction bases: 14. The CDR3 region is CASTHDSGRAFSEQYF. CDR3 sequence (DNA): TGTGCCAGCACCCACGATAGCGGGAGGGCCTTTAGCGAGCAGTACTTC.

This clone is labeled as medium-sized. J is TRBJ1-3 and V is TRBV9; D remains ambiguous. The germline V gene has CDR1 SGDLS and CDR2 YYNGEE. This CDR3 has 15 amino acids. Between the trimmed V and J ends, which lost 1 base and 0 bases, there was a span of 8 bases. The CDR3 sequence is CASSVWGDSGNTIYF. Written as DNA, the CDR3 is TGTGCCAGCAGCGTATGGGGAGACTCTGGAAACACCATATATTTT.

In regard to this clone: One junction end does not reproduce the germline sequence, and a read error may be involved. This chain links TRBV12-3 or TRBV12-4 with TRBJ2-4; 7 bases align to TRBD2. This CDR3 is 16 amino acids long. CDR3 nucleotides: TGTGCCAGTAGTTTACCATGGGGGGGGGTCAAAAACATCCAGTACTTC. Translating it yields CASSLPWGGVKNIQYF.

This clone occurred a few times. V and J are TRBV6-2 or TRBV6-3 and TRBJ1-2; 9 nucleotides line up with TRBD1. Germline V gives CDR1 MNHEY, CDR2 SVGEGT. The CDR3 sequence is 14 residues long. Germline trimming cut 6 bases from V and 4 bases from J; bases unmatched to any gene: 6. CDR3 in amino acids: CASSWDRAPYGYTF. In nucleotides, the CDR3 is TGTGCCAGCAGCTGGGACAGGGCCCCCTATGGCTACACCTTC.

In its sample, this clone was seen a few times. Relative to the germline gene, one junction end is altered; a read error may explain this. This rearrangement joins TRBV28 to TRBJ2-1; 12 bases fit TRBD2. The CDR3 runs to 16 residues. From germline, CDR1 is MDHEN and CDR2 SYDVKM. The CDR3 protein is CASSSSILAGGNERFF. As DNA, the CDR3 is TGTGCCAGCAGTTCCTCTATACTAGCGGGAGGTAATGAGCGGTTCTTC.